The 18 T cell receptor beta chains below come from one sample, sequenced in a study of cytomegalovirus exposure and HLA in healthy donors. Researchers ran the PCR with 60 Vbeta and 13 Jbeta primers. Profiled with immunoSEQ multiplex PCR; TCRdb holds only in-frame clones, not every one. The repertoire holds roughly 120,000 clones, with roughly 80% as singletons. The sequenced material came from PBMCs. These receptors were obtained from a man under 40 in good health and CMV-seropositive.

The chain links TRBV5-1 to TRBJ1-5, with 10 bases identical to TRBD1. Germline CDR1 SGHRS, CDR2 YFSETQ. Trimming removed 4 bases from V and 2 bases from J; junction bases left unmatched: 3. The CDR3 runs 15 residues. This chain's CDR3 is CASSIGTGGNQPQHF. CDR3 bases: TGCGCCAGCAGCATTGGGACAGGGGGCAATCAGCCCCAGCATTTT.

V is TRBV5-1 and J is TRBJ2-5; 9 nucleotides line up with TRBD1. The CDR3 has 17 amino acids. Germline CDR1 SGHRS, CDR2 YFSETQ. The V gene end was trimmed by 0 bases and the J gene end by 1 base; junction bases not matched to a gene: 7. The CDR3 nucleotides read TGCGCCAGCAGCTTGGGCACAGGGGGCGCGCTCCAAGAGACCCAGTACTTC. Amino acid sequence: CASSLGTGGALQETQYF.

This chain uses TRBV10-3 with TRBJ2-1; 13 nucleotides line up with TRBD2. V dropped 6 bases and J dropped 9; count of bases not matched to a gene: 8. CDR1 and CDR2 from the germline V gene are ENHRY and SYGVKD. The CDR3 totals 15 residues. The CDR3 coding sequence is TGTGCCATCAGACAGACTAGCGGGGGGCGCACTGAGCAGTTCTTC. This gives the protein CAIRQTSGGRTEQFF.

The chain carries TRBV6-1 and TRBJ2-7; the match to TRBD1 covers 10 bases. J was trimmed by 6 bases and V by 6 bases; bases with no gene match: 8. Germline V gene data show CDR1 as MNHNS and CDR2 as SASEGT. The CDR3 sequence is 14 residues long. The CDR3 region has the DNA TGTGCCAGCAGATTAACCGGGACAGGGGTCGAGCAGTACTTC. Translation: CASRLTGTGVEQYF.

In its sample, this clone was seen once. The gene calls are TRBV11-3 and TRBJ1-2, with TRBD1 as a possible D gene (6 bases). The V and J ends lost 5 bases and 4 bases respectively, with 11 bases between them. The V gene's germline CDR1 is SGHNT and CDR2 YENEEA. The CDR3 extends over 13 amino acids. For the CDR3, the DNA is TGTGCCAGCAGCCCACGGACAGCCTATGGCTACACCTTC. The encoded protein is CASSPRTAYGYTF.

The V call is TRBV5-5, the J call TRBJ1-6, with a weak D call TRBD1 (5 bases). Trimming took off 7 bases at V and 11 bases at J, with 16 bases between the two ends. CDR3 length: 13 residues. The germline CDR1 and CDR2 sequences are SGHKS and YYEKEE (reference sequence). DNA of the CDR3: TGTGCCAGCGCTAGAACAGGAGAAACACCCCTCCACTTT. It specifies CASARTGETPLHF.

The V gene is TRBV10-2, the J gene TRBJ1-2; tentative D call: TRBD1 (5 bases). The V and J ends lost 6 bases and 3 bases respectively, with 17 bases between them. The CDR3 runs to 15 residues. The germline V gene encodes CDR1 WSHSY and CDR2 SAAADI. The CDR3: CASRYGAGPDYGYTF. Written as DNA, the CDR3 is TGCGCCAGCAGATATGGGGCGGGGCCGGACTATGGCTACACCTTC.

The chain carries TRBV19 and TRBJ2-4, with TRBD1 identical over 10 bases. In germline, CDR1 is LNHDA, CDR2 SQIVND (reference sequence). CDR3 length equals 16 residues. V lost 4 bases to trimming and J lost 5 bases; unmatched junction nucleotides: 8. The CDR3, as DNA: TGTGCCAGTAGTACCTACCTCGGACAGGGGGAAAACATTCAGTACTTC. Protein product: CASSTYLGQGENIQYF.

The chain has TRBV6-5 and TRBJ2-1, with 8 nucleotides matching TRBD2. Trimming removed 2 bases from V and 2 bases from J; junction bases left unmatched: 2. Germline V gene sequence: CDR1 MNHEY, CDR2 SVGAGI. The CDR3 covers 15 residues. The CDR3 region is CASSYAGGAYNEQFF. The CDR3 DNA follows: TGTGCCAGCAGTTACGCGGGGGGAGCCTACAATGAGCAGTTCTTC.

V gene TRBV2 combines with J gene TRBJ1-1; D uncertain. The CDR3 sequence is 12 residues long. The V end lost 8 bases, the J end lost 11 bases, and 18 bases lay between the germline ends. The germline V gene encodes CDR1 SNHLY and CDR2 FYNNEI. CDR3 sequence (DNA): TGTGCCAGCCGAACAAGTGGAAGCAGGGCTTTCTTT. This encodes CASRTSGSRAFF.

This clone has a handful of counts. The rearrangement joins TRBV6-5 to TRBJ1-1; 7 nucleotides agree with TRBD1. The CDR3 loop spans 14 amino acids. J gave up 3 bases and V 7 bases, and 8 bases lay outside the gene matches. The germline CDR1 and CDR2 sequences are MNHEY and SVGAGI. CDR3 amino acids: CASNTGQEHTEAFF. CDR3 bases: TGTGCCAGCAATACAGGACAGGAGCACACTGAAGCTTTCTTT.

This chain connects TRBV19 to TRBJ2-2, with 9 bases identical to TRBD2. CDR1 and CDR2 (germline): LNHDA, SQIVND (reference sequence). J gave up 5 bases and V 4 bases, and 5 bases lay outside the gene matches. The CDR3 has 15 residues. CDR3 nucleotides: TGTGCCAGTAGTACGGGACTAGCCGGAACCGGGGAGCTGTTTTTT. Its translation is CASSTGLAGTGELFF. The full variable domain, rest sourced from reference TRBV19 and TRBJ2-2, is DGGITQSPKYLFRKEGQNVTLSCEQNLNHDAMYWYRQDPGQGLRLIYYSQIVNDFQKGDIAEGYSVSREKKESFPLTVTSAQKNPTAFYLCASSTGLAGTGELFFGEGSRLTVL.

The chain links TRBV12-5 to TRBJ1-4; no clear D gene. This CDR3 spans 15 amino acids. Trimming stripped 5 bases from V and 5 bases from J, with 15 bases between. Germline V gene data show CDR1 as LGHNT and CDR2 as FRNRAP. This chain's CDR3 is CASGPRGVSNEKLFF. For the CDR3, the DNA is TGTGCTAGTGGTCCACGGGGAGTGAGCAATGAAAAACTGTTTTTT.

This chain uses TRBV19 with TRBJ1-1; 9 bases are a match to TRBD1. Unmatched junction bases numbered 16, after V lost 7 bases and J lost 4 bases. This CDR3 spans 17 amino acids. Germline loops: CDR1 LNHDA, CDR2 SQIVND (reference sequence). In DNA, the CDR3 is TGTGCCAGTACCGCAGGGGGGACAGGGCATTGGAGCACTGAAGCTTTCTTT. Amino acid sequence: CASTAGGTGHWSTEAFF.

V is TRBV5-1 and J is TRBJ1-4; D is uncertain. CDR1 is SGHRS, CDR2 YFSETQ, per germline. Trimming pared 0 bases from V and 3 bases from J, leaving 15 bases between. This CDR3 is 17 amino acids long. The CDR3 nucleotides are TGCGCCAGCAGCTTGGATGGGTTGGAGGCCGCTAATGAAAAACTGTTTTTT. Translation: CASSLDGLEAANEKLFF.

This sequence joins TRBV15 and TRBJ1-1; no definite D call. The CDR3 is 13 amino acids. The V end lost 4 bases, the J end lost 0 bases, and 6 bases lay between the germline ends. The germline CDR1 and CDR2 sequences are LNHNV and YYDKDF (reference sequence). The CDR3 protein is CATSKQMNTEAFF. CDR3 DNA: TGTGCCACCAGCAAACAGATGAACACTGAAGCTTTCTTT.

The chain joins TRBV7-6 to TRBJ2-3; D gene uncertain. Per germline, CDR1 SGHVS and CDR2 FNYEAQ. The CDR3 is made up of 16 amino acids. V was shortened by 4 bases and J by 2 bases, with 16 bases between the two germline ends. The CDR3 protein is CASSYRSRVPTDTQYF. CDR3 coding DNA: TGTGCCAGCAGCTACCGGTCCCGTGTCCCCACAGATACGCAGTATTTT.

The chain employs TRBV25-1 and TRBJ2-6; 8 nucleotides align to TRBD1. The V segment lost 4 bases and the J segment 1 base; nucleotides outside the gene matches: 9. CDR3 length: 18 amino acids. Germline V gene data show CDR1 as MGHDK and CDR2 as SYGVNS. CDR3: CASSGDRKAGSGANVLTF. The CDR3 DNA reads as TGTGCCAGCAGTGGGGACAGGAAAGCTGGATCTGGGGCCAACGTCCTGACTTTC.